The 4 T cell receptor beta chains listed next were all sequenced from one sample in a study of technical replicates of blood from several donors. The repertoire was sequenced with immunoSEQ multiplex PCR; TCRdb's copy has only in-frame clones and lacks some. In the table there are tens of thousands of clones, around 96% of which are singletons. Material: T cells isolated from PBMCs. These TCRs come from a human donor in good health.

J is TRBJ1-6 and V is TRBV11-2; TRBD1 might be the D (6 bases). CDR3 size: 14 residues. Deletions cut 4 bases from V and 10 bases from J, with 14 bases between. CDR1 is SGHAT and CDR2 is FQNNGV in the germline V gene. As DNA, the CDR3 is TGTGCCAGCAGCTCGCGGTGGACAGACTCACCCCTCCACTTT. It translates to CASSSRWTDSPLHF.

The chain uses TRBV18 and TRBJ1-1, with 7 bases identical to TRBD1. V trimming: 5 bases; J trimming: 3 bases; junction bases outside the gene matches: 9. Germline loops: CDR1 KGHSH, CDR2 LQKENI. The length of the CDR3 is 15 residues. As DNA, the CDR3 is TGTGCCAGCTCAGAGCAGGGGGGAAGAGACACTGAAGCTTTCTTT. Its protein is CASSEQGGRDTEAFF.

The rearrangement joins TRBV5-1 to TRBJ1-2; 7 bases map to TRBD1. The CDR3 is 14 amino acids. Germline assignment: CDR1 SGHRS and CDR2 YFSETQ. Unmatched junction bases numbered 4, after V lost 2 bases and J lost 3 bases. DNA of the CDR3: TGCGCCAGCAGCTTCGGGACAGACTACTATGGCTACACCTTC. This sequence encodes CASSFGTDYYGYTF.

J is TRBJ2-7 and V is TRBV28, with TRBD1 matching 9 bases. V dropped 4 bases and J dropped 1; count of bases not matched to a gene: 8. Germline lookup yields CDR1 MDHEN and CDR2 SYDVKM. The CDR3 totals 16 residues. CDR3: CASSSKQGALSYEQYF. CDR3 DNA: TGTGCCAGCAGTTCCAAACAGGGGGCGTTGTCCTACGAGCAGTACTTC.